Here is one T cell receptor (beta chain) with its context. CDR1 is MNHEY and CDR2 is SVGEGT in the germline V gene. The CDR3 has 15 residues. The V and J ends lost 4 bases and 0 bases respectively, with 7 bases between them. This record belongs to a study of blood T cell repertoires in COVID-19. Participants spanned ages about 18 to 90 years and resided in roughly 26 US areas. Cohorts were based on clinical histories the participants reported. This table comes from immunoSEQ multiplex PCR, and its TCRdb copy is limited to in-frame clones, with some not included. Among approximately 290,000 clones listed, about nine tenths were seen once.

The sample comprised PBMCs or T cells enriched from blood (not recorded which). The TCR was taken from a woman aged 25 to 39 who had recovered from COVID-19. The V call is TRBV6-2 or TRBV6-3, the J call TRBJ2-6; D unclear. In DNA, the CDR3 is TGTGCCAGCAGTTCCAAGCTCTCTGGGGCCAACGTCCTGACTTTC. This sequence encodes CASSSKLSGANVLTF.